One and the same sample provided the 9 T cell receptor beta chains below, sequenced in a study of T cell responses to AZD1222 COVID-19 vaccine. Sequencing was performed with immunoSEQ multiplex PCR; in TCRdb, only in-frame clones are kept and a portion is missing. The sample includes roughly 130,000 clones, about 93% seen only once; the top ten take roughly 6.6%. This material consisted of peripheral blood, taken on day 0 of AZD1222 vaccination. The receptor source for this set is an adult in good health.

This chain connects TRBV7-2 to TRBJ2-1, with D tentatively TRBD1 (5 bases). V lost 4 bases and J 0 bases, leaving 10 bases between the germline ends. This CDR3 has 15 amino acids. Germline V lookup: CDR1 SGHTA, CDR2 FQGNSA. CDR3 residues: CASSSRQSSYNEQFF. Written as DNA, the CDR3 is TGTGCCAGCAGCTCCAGACAGAGCTCCTACAATGAGCAGTTCTTC.

The genes are TRBV6-5 and TRBJ1-4; 10 bases fit TRBD1. This CDR3 comprises 14 residues. From germline, CDR1 is MNHEY and CDR2 SVGAGI. The trim removed 5 bases at V and 5 bases at J, leaving 2 bases unmatched. Here the CDR3 DNA reads TGTGCCAGCAGTCGGGACAGGGGAAATGAAAAACTGTTTTTT. Its translation: CASSRDRGNEKLFF.

This CDR3 is CATHSRDNFFHNEQFF. In nucleotides, the CDR3 is TGTGCCACCCATTCTAGGGACAACTTCTTCCACAATGAGCAGTTCTTC. This sequence joins TRBV28 and TRBJ2-1; the D gene is possibly TRBD1 (6 bases). The CDR3 has 16 amino acids. V was clipped by 10 bases and J by 5 bases, with 24 bases between them. The germline V gene encodes CDR1 MDHEN and CDR2 SYDVKM.

The chain recombines TRBV7-3 with TRBJ2-3; D remains ambiguous. V lost 10 bases, J lost 1 base, and 12 bases lay in between. The CDR3 totals 13 residues. CDR1 and CDR2 from the germline V gene are SGHTA and FQGTGA. CDR3 coding DNA: TGTGCCAACAGTCCCCCGGGCACAGATACGCAGTATTTT. It encodes CANSPPGTDTQYF. The full variable domain, with the rest looked up from reference TRBV7-3 and TRBJ2-3, is GAGVSQTPSNKVTEKGKYVELRCDPISGHTALYWYRQSLGQGPEFLIYFQGTGAADDSGLPNDRFFAVRPEGSVSTLKIQRTERGDSAVYLCANSPPGTDTQYFGPGTRLTVL.

V gene TRBV21-1 combines with J gene TRBJ2-1; TRBD2, the table's D call, lacks a check against the DNA. TRBV21-1 is a pseudogene segment. This CDR3 region has 19 residues. The CDR3: CASSSTQRVAGDVYNEQFF. CDR3 bases: TGTGCCAGCAGCTCAACACAGAGGGTAGCGGGAGATGTCTACAATGAGCAGTTCTTC.

V gene TRBV20-1 combines with J gene TRBJ2-7; possible D gene TRBD1, 8 bases. CDR3 length: 13 amino acids. CDR1 is DFQATT and CDR2 is SNEGSKA in the germline V gene (reference sequence). The V and J ends lost 3 bases and 3 bases respectively, with 12 bases between them. CDR3 region: CSASTGGGYEQYF. For the CDR3, the DNA is TGCAGTGCTAGTACAGGGGGGGGCTACGAGCAGTACTTC.

J is TRBJ2-3 and V is TRBV3-1 (or the pseudogene TRBV3-2), with TRBD2 as a possible D gene (6 bases). The germline CDR1 and CDR2 sequences are LGHDT and YNNKEL (reference sequence). The CDR3 covers 16 residues. V was cut by 4 bases and J by 1 base, with 15 bases left in between. The CDR3 sequence is CASSRRPGGGTDTQYF. The DNA of the CDR3 is TGTGCCAGCAGCCGCCGTCCCGGCGGGGGCACAGATACGCAGTATTTT.

The table lists this clone with a count of one. The rearrangement joins TRBV6-4 to TRBJ2-2; 10 bases fit TRBD1. V lost 5 bases and J lost 7; bases outside the gene matches: 16. The length of the CDR3 is 18 residues. Per the germline V gene, CDR1 is MRHNA and CDR2 is SNTAGT. This CDR3 is CASSPGQGIGKRFGELFF. CDR3 bases: TGTGCCAGCAGTCCGGGACAGGGGATTGGGAAACGGTTCGGGGAGCTGTTTTTT.

The rearrangement joins TRBV9 to TRBJ1-4; the D is unclear. The CDR3 extends over 12 amino acids. V lost 0 bases and J lost 8, with 5 bases in between. The germline gives CDR1 SGDLS, CDR2 YYNGEE. In DNA form, the CDR3 reads TGTGCCAGCAGCGTAGATGGGGAAAAACTGTTTTTT. Protein product: CASSVDGEKLFF.